These 5 T cell receptor beta chains were sequenced from one sample in a study of blood T cell repertoires in COVID-19. Profiling relied on immunoSEQ multiplex PCR, and the TCRdb table lists in-frame clones only, not all of them. Of over 100,000 clones detected, 82% appear once; the ten largest clones hold approximately 7.9%. The sequencing sample was made of peripheral blood. These receptors all stem from an older man with acute or convalescent COVID-19.

The genes are TRBV12-5 and TRBJ2-1, with 10 bases matching TRBD2. Per germline, CDR1 LGHNT and CDR2 FRNRAP. The CDR3 is made up of 13 amino acids. V dropped 8 bases and J dropped 9; count of bases not matched to a gene: 7. CDR3 sequence: CASLASGSSEQFF. For the CDR3, the DNA is TGTGCTAGTTTGGCTAGCGGGAGTAGTGAGCAGTTCTTC.

This clone appeared once. The chain has TRBV30 and TRBJ1-3; D unresolved. V dropped 5 bases and J dropped 3 bases, with 5 bases sitting between them. Germline-derived CDR1 and CDR2 are GTSNPN and SVGIG (reference sequence). The CDR3 is 11 amino acids. The CDR3 sequence is CAWGLGNTIYF. The CDR3 nucleotides read TGTGCCTGGGGGCTTGGAAACACCATATATTTT. Drawing the rest from reference TRBV30 and TRBJ1-3, the complete variable domain is SQTIHQWPATLVQPVGSPLSLECTVEGTSNPNLYWYRQAAGRGLQLLFYSVGIGQISSEVPQNLSASRPQDRQFILSSKKLLLSDSGFYLCAWGLGNTIYFGEGSWLTVV.

V usage is TRBV4-2 and J usage is TRBJ2-1; 7 bases are shared with TRBD1. The CDR3 is made up of 14 amino acids. V dropped 2 bases and J dropped 7; count of bases not matched to a gene: 5. Per the germline V gene, CDR1 is LGHNA and CDR2 is YNFKEQ. CDR3 sequence reads: CASSQSGTENEQFF. The CDR3 nucleotides read TGTGCCAGCAGCCAATCCGGGACAGAGAATGAGCAGTTCTTC.

This rearrangement joins TRBV7-8 to TRBJ2-1; no clear D gene. Germline V CDR1 and CDR2: SGHVS, FQNEAQ. CDR3 size: 15 residues. Deletions cut 1 base from V and 4 bases from J, with 11 bases between. The CDR3 sequence: CASSLGRGAYNEQFF. Here the CDR3 DNA reads TGTGCCAGCAGCTTAGGTAGAGGAGCTTACAATGAGCAGTTCTTC.

V gene TRBV2 combines with J gene TRBJ1-5; D perhaps matches TRBD1 (6 bases). Deletions cut 9 bases from V and 5 bases from J, with 14 bases between. Germline V gene lookup returns CDR1 SNHLY and CDR2 FYNNEI. The CDR3 is 13 residues long. The CDR3 spells CASGRTGYQPQHF. The CDR3 DNA is TGTGCCAGTGGCCGCACAGGGTATCAGCCCCAGCATTTT. Filled out from reference TRBV2 and TRBJ1-5, the complete variable domain reads EPEVTQTPSHQVTQMGQEVILRCVPISNHLYFYWYRQILGQKVEFLVSFYNNEISEKSEIFDDQFSVERPDGSNFTLKIRSTKLEDSAMYFCASGRTGYQPQHFGDGTRLSIL.